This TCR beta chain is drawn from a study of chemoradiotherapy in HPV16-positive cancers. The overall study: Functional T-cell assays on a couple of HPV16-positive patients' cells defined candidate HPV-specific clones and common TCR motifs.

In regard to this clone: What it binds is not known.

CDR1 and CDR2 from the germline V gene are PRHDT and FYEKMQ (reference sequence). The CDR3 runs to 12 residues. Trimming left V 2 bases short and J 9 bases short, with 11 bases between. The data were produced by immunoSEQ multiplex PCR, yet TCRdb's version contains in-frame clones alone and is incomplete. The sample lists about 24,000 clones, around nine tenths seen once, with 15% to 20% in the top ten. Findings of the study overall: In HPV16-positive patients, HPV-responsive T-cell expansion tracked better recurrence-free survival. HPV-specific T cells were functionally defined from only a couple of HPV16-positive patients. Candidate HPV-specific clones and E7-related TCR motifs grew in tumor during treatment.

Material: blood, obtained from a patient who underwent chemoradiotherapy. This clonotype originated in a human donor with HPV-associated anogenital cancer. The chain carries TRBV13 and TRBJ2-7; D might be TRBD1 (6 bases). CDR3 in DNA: TGTGCCAGCAGCTTAAAAGGGGGATGGCAGTACTTC. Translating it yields CASSLKGGWQYF.